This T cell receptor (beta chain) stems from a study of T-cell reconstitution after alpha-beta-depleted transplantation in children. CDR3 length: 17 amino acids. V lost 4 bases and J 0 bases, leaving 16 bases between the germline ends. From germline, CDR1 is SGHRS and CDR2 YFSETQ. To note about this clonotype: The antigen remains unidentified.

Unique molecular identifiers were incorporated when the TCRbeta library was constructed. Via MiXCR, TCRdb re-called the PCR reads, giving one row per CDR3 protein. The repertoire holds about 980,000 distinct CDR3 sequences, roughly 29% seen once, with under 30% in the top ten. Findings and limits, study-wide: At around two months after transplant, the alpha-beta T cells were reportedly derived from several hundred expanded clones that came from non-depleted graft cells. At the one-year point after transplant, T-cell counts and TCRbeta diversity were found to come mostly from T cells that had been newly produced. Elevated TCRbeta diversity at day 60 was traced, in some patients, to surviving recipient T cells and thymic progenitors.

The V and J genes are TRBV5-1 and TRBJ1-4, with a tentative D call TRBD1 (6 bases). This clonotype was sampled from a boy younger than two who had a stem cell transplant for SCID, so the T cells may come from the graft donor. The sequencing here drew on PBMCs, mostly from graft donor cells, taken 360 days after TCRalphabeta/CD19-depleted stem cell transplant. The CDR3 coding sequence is TGCGCCAGCAGCCCCGGGACAAACCTTGCAACTAATGAAAAACTGTTTTTT. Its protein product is CASSPGTNLATNEKLFF.